The clone carrying this T cell receptor (beta chain) was seen at least ten times. Its antigen is currently unknown. TCRdb fed the 5' RACE reads into MiXCR, producing one record per CDR3 protein. The sample lists 200,000 to 250,000 distinct CDR3 sequences, roughly 10% seen once, with roughly 6.8% in the top ten. These data belong to a study of CD8 T cells in ankylosing spondylitis. The study's findings and limits: Relatively rare in peripheral blood, disease-linked clones were also CD8+. Clones linked to disease were reported to show significant enrichment in matched ankylosing spondylitis synovial fluid.

CDR1 is SGHRS and CDR2 is YFSETQ in the germline V gene. This CDR3 has 14 amino acids. Losses at the gene ends were 2 bases for V and 5 bases for J; bases not matched to a gene: 4. This clonotype originated in a male donor with ankylosing spondylitis or in good health (not recorded which). Sequenced input: blood, either unsorted or a sorted T cell fraction (not recorded which). The J gene is TRBJ2-1, the V gene TRBV5-1; 7 nucleotides agree with TRBD2. CDR3 loop: CASSFGTTNNEQFF. DNA for the CDR3: TGCGCCAGCAGCTTCGGGACTACCAACAATGAGCAGTTCTTC.